This TCR beta chain was profiled in a study of T cell responses to AZD1222 COVID-19 vaccine. Study-wide results and caveats: Donor demographics were predominantly white British with a female majority; clonal diversity may be underestimated.

The CDR3 consists of 15 residues. J was trimmed by 2 bases and V by 2 bases; bases with no gene match: 5. CDR1 is SEHNR and CDR2 is FQNEAQ in the germline V gene (reference sequence). This clone was observed once. Its antigen is unidentified. Profiled with immunoSEQ multiplex PCR; TCRdb holds only in-frame clones, not every one. The sample has over 150,000 clones; roughly nine tenths are singletons. The source material was peripheral blood, sampled 28 days after the second AZD1222 dose. This chain connects TRBV7-9 to TRBJ2-5; 7 bases agree with TRBD1. The TCR sequence derives from an adult who received the AZD1222 COVID-19 vaccine. The CDR3 sequence is CASSLSGQPQETQYF. CDR3 sequence (DNA): TGTGCCAGCAGCTTATCGGGACAGCCTCAAGAGACCCAGTACTTC.